The 22 T cell receptor beta chains presented below share a single source sample, sequenced in a study of blood T cell repertoires in COVID-19. Data came from immunoSEQ multiplex PCR; TCRdb stores just in-frame clones and leaves some out. The sample consists of roughly 32,000 clones, around 86% of them appearing once. The sequenced sample was peripheral blood. These TCRs come from a man in his 60s with active COVID-19.

V gene TRBV30 combines with J gene TRBJ1-5, with D possibly TRBD1 on 6 matching bases. V shed 3 bases and J shed 3 bases, with 24 bases lying between them. Germline V gene sequence: CDR1 GTSNPN, CDR2 SVGIG (reference sequence). The CDR3 covers 18 residues. The CDR3 is CAWSTPTQGWRTNQPQHF. The CDR3 DNA sequence: TGTGCCTGGAGCACCCCTACACAGGGTTGGAGAACCAATCAGCCCCAGCATTTT.

This chain connects TRBV7-6 to TRBJ2-1; 14 bases are shared with TRBD2. V was clipped by 5 bases and J by 6 bases; unmatched bases: 12. The V gene's germline CDR1 is SGHVS and CDR2 FNYEAQ. CDR3 length: 18 amino acids. The chain's CDR3 is CASSQGTSGSVFRNEQFF. The CDR3, as DNA: TGTGCCAGCAGCCAAGGGACTAGCGGGAGTGTTTTCCGCAATGAGCAGTTCTTC.

The chain has TRBV15 and TRBJ1-1, with D unresolved. V was clipped by 1 base and J by 3 bases, with 12 bases between them. The CDR3 is made up of 15 amino acids. Germline V lookup: CDR1 LNHNV, CDR2 YYDKDF (reference sequence). CDR3 DNA: TGTGCCACCAGCAGAGTTACCATGATAGACACTGAAGCTTTCTTT. Protein: CATSRVTMIDTEAFF. The variable domain in full, with the rest retrieved from reference TRBV15 and TRBJ1-1, is DAMVIQNPRYQVTQFGKPVTLSCSQTLNHNVMYWYQQKSSQAPKLLFHYYDKDFNNEADTPDNFQSRRPNTSFCFLDIRSPGLGDTAMYLCATSRVTMIDTEAFFGQGTRLTVV.

The J gene is TRBJ2-2, the V gene TRBV7-2; 8 nucleotides agree with TRBD1. V lost 5 bases to trimming and J lost 1 base; unmatched junction nucleotides: 6. Per the germline V gene, CDR1 is SGHTA and CDR2 is FQGNSA. The CDR3 covers 16 residues. The CDR3 sequence is CASSPYRGVNTGELFF. DNA for the CDR3: TGTGCCAGCAGCCCTTACAGGGGGGTGAACACCGGGGAGCTGTTTTTT.

In this sample, this clone turned up a few times. J is TRBJ2-4 and V is TRBV7-9, with 7 bases that match TRBD2. V shed 6 bases, J shed 0 bases, and the junction held 5 bases outside the gene matches. Germline V lookup: CDR1 SEHNR, CDR2 FQNEAQ (reference sequence). The CDR3 runs to 15 residues. The CDR3 sequence is CASSLGGTAKNIQYF. DNA for the CDR3: TGTGCCAGCAGTTTGGGGGGGACAGCCAAAAACATTCAGTACTTC.

The chain recombines TRBV5-1 with TRBJ2-7, with 8 bases identical to TRBD2. The CDR3 runs to 14 residues. Looked up from germline, CDR1 is SGHRS and CDR2 is YFSETQ. Unmatched junction bases numbered 8, after V lost 7 bases and J lost 2 bases. CDR3 protein: CASRSLAGPYEQYF. CDR3 DNA sequence: TGCGCCAGCCGTAGCCTAGCGGGCCCCTACGAGCAGTACTTC.

The chain recombines TRBV10-3 with TRBJ2-3; a weak D match, TRBD2 (6 bases). Trimming stripped 10 bases from V and 4 bases from J, with 9 bases between. The V gene's germline CDR1 is ENHRY and CDR2 SYGVKD. The CDR3 has 11 residues. CDR3 in DNA: TGTGCCACGCAGCGGGCAGATACGCAGTATTTT. Protein: CATQRADTQYF.

The V gene is TRBV4-2, the J gene TRBJ1-1; possible D gene TRBD1, 6 bases. Trimming cost V 5 bases and J 4 bases, with 20 bases left between them. Germline CDR1 LGHNA, CDR2 YNFKEQ. The CDR3 totals 16 residues. CDR3 nucleotide sequence: TGTGCCAGCAGCATAGCCAGGGGTTCGGTCGGCACTGAAGCTTTCTTT. Its protein product is CASSIARGSVGTEAFF.

By sample share, this clone is medium-sized (0.01 to 0.1%). V gene TRBV5-4 combines with J gene TRBJ2-7; 11 bases agree with TRBD2. The V and J ends lost 0 bases and 3 bases, in that order; junction bases with no gene match: 5. The CDR3 covers 16 residues. Germline CDR1 is SGHNT and CDR2 is YYREEE (reference sequence). The CDR3 here is CASSLDSGGAYYEQYF. CDR3 coding DNA: TGTGCCAGCAGCTTGGATAGCGGGGGGGCCTACTACGAGCAGTACTTC.

The J gene is TRBJ1-2, the V gene TRBV18, with TRBD1 matching 7 bases. Germline lookup yields CDR1 KGHSH and CDR2 LQKENI. V trimming: 1 base; J trimming: 3 bases; junction bases outside the gene matches: 5. The CDR3 covers 15 residues. The CDR3 coding sequence is TGTGCCAGCTCACCACAGGGTACAGGGGACTATGGCTACACCTTC. Its translation is CASSPQGTGDYGYTF. The variable domain in full, with the rest retrieved from reference TRBV18 and TRBJ1-2, is NAGVMQNPRHLVRRRGQEARLRCSPMKGHSHVYWYRQLPEEGLKFMVYLQKENIIDESGMPKERFSAEFPKEGPSILRIQQVVRGDSAAYFCASSPQGTGDYGYTFGSGTRLTVV.

This clone was picked up one time. The chain uses TRBV5-1 and TRBJ2-1, with D possibly being TRBD2 (5 bases). This CDR3 spans 13 amino acids. CDR1 SGHRS and CDR2 YFSETQ come from the germline V gene. Trimming took 3 bases from V and 5 from J, leaving 9 bases between them. The CDR3 loop reads CASSYTRNNEQFF. CDR3 nucleotide sequence: TGCGCCAGCAGCTACACTAGAAACAATGAGCAGTTCTTC. Filled out from reference TRBV5-1 and TRBJ2-1, the complete variable domain reads KAGVTQTPRYLIKTRGQQVTLSCSPISGHRSVSWYQQTPGQGLQFLFEYFSETQRNKGNFPGRFSGRQFSNSRSEMNVSTLELGDSALYLCASSYTRNNEQFFGPGTRLTVL.

The V and J genes are TRBV19 and TRBJ2-5; TRBD1 matches 8 bases. This CDR3 has 14 residues. Germline values: CDR1 LNHDA, CDR2 SQIVND (reference sequence). After removal of 1 base from V and 5 bases from J, the junction contained 3 bases not matched to a gene. The CDR3 sequence: CASSIGQGAETQYF. In DNA, the CDR3 is TGTGCCAGTAGTATAGGTCAGGGGGCGGAGACCCAGTACTTC.

V is TRBV2 and J is TRBJ1-2, with 9 bases identical to TRBD1. Germline CDR1 SNHLY, CDR2 FYNNEI. The CDR3 contains 14 residues. J gave up 7 bases and V 6 bases, and 9 bases lay outside the gene matches. In DNA, the CDR3 is TGTGCCAGCAGCCCGGGACAGGGATGGGCTGGCTACACCTTC. Protein: CASSPGQGWAGYTF. Looking up the rest from reference TRBV2 and TRBJ1-2 gives the full variable domain: EPEVTQTPSHQVTQMGQEVILRCVPISNHLYFYWYRQILGQKVEFLVSFYNNEISEKSEIFDDQFSVERPDGSNFTLKIRSTKLEDSAMYFCASSPGQGWAGYTFGSGTRLTVV.

The rearrangement joins TRBV6-5 to TRBJ1-5, with D possibly matching TRBD1 (6 bases). The germline V gene has CDR1 MNHEY and CDR2 SVGAGI. The V end lost 6 bases, the J end lost 4 bases, and 10 bases lay between the germline ends. CDR3 size: 13 residues. Here the CDR3 DNA reads TGTGCCAGCAGAAAGGGGGGGAATCAGCCCCAGCATTTT. Residues: CASRKGGNQPQHF.

The V gene is TRBV7-3, the J gene TRBJ2-7, with 9 bases identical to TRBD1. The germline V gene encodes CDR1 SGHTA and CDR2 FQGTGA. The CDR3 is 15 amino acids. The V and J ends lost 5 bases and 1 base, in that order; junction bases with no gene match: 6. The DNA of the CDR3 is TGTGCCAGCAGCAAGGACAGGGGCGAATCCTACGAGCAGTACTTC. This translates into CASSKDRGESYEQYF.

The rearrangement joins TRBV28 to TRBJ2-7; D uncertain. The CDR3 sequence is 13 residues long. Trimming stripped 6 bases from V and 2 bases from J, with 11 bases between. In germline, CDR1 is MDHEN, CDR2 SYDVKM. CDR3 protein: CASSPPVAYEQYF. The CDR3 DNA follows: TGTGCCAGCAGCCCCCCAGTCGCCTACGAGCAGTACTTC.

The gene calls are TRBV5-1 and TRBJ2-3; D perhaps matches TRBD2 (5 bases). V lost 0 bases, J lost 6 bases, and 20 bases lay in between. The CDR3 covers 17 residues. Germline assignment: CDR1 SGHRS and CDR2 YFSETQ. For the CDR3, the DNA is TGCGCCAGCAGCTTGGCGGGGAGCGGCTCAAGACTGGATACGCAGTATTTT. Its protein product is CASSLAGSGSRLDTQYF.

The chain has TRBV19 and TRBJ1-2; D not certain. Trimming removed 6 bases from V and 8 bases from J, with 13 bases in between. The CDR3 has 12 amino acids. CDR1 is LNHDA and CDR2 is SQIVND in the germline V gene (reference sequence). The CDR3 region is CASSPPGKGYTF. The CDR3 DNA reads as TGTGCCAGTAGCCCTCCGGGGAAAGGCTACACCTTC.

J is TRBJ2-5 and V is TRBV5-6; 9 nucleotides agree with TRBD1. Trimming removed 4 bases from V and 4 bases from J; junction bases left unmatched: 14. The CDR3 contains 17 residues. The germline CDR1 and CDR2 sequences are SGHDT and YYEEEE. The CDR3 DNA reads TGTGCCAGCAGCGCGGGGTTTCGGACAGGGGTTCGAGAGACCCAGTACTTC. It encodes CASSAGFRTGVRETQYF.

This sequence joins TRBV3-1 (or the pseudogene TRBV3-2) and TRBJ1-1; D perhaps matches TRBD1 (6 bases). Germline CDR1 is LGHDT and CDR2 is YNNKEL (reference sequence). The CDR3 is 14 residues long. Trimming left V 1 base short and J 5 bases short, with 11 bases between. The CDR3 region has the DNA TGTGCCAGCAGCCAAGCGGGGGGCCCTACTGAAGCTTTCTTT. Its protein product is CASSQAGGPTEAFF.

The chain recombines TRBV18 with TRBJ2-1, with D tentatively TRBD1 (6 bases). The V and J ends lost 3 bases and 4 bases respectively, with 10 bases between them. Germline CDR1 reads KGHSH; CDR2 reads LQKENI. The CDR3 has 14 amino acids. The CDR3, as DNA: TGTGCCAGCTCACCCAGGACAGTTTACAATGAGCAGTTCTTC. It specifies CASSPRTVYNEQFF.

The rearrangement joins TRBV10-3 to TRBJ2-1, with TRBD2 as a possible D gene (6 bases). The CDR3 covers 13 residues. Germline CDR1 reads ENHRY; CDR2 reads SYGVKD. Trimming stripped 0 bases from V and 11 bases from J, with 11 bases between. The CDR3 DNA reads as TGTGCCATCAGTGAGTCCGGGACTTTGAAGCAGTTCTTC. Its translation: CAISESGTLKQFF.